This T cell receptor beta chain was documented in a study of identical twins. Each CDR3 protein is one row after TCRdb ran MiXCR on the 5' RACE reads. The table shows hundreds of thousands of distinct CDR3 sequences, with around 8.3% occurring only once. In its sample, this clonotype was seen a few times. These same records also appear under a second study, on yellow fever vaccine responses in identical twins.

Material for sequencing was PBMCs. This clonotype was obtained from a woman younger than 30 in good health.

The CDR3 spells CSALLGQDPTYEQYF. CDR3 DNA: TGCAGTGCTCTACTCGGACAGGACCCAACCTACGAGCAGTACTTC. J is TRBJ2-7 and V is TRBV20-1, with 7 bases identical to TRBD1. The CDR3 is 15 amino acids. Germline V gene sequence: CDR1 DFQATT, CDR2 SNEGSKA (reference sequence). J was trimmed by 2 bases and V by 5 bases; bases with no gene match: 12.